This T cell receptor (beta chain) was identified during a study of CD8+ T cells in alopecia areata (dated by TCRdb to between 2018 and 2020). With respect to the entire study: In both human patients and the C3H/HeJ mouse model, the study applied high-throughput TCRbeta sequencing to look at T cell clonal expansion in alopecia areata. Scalp tissue and sorted CD4+ and CD8+ peripheral blood T cells from patchy and totalis/universalis alopecia areata patients and from healthy controls were covered by human TCRbeta sequencing. Scalp clonality was compared across normal scalp (n=4), patchy alopecia areata scalp (n=8), and alopecia totalis/universalis scalp (n=8). RNA was extracted with the PAXgene miRNA kit for fixed scalp, the miRNeasy kit for PBMCs, and the RNeasy kit for mouse skin. Amplification of TCRbeta CDR3 regions was done by immunoSEQ multiplex PCR using 35 Vbeta forward primers and 13 Jbeta reverse primers.

V is pruned by 2 bases and J by 7 bases, leaving 7 bases of the junction without a gene match. Inclusive of the bounding cysteine and phenylalanine, the CDR3 is 15 residues long. The CDR3 DNA has 45 bases and is translated from base 1. The germline V gene specifies MGHRA as CDR1 and YSYEKL as CDR2. What the study reported, not specific to this receptor: Resident alphabeta T cells in normal human skin are also sequenced, complicating scalp TCR repertoire analysis, unlike mouse skin dominated by gammadelta T cells. Compared with mice, TCR sequences shared between patients were less clear, possibly partly because of HLA diversity across the patient population. Compared with normal scalp, lesional scalp, particularly in alopecia totalis/universalis, had higher clonality and more expanded CD8+ clones, which suggests antigenic drive.

Regarding this clone: It has no known antigen specificity. No much larger clone is present one base from it, and per-base qualities are unavailable.

After PBMCs were isolated by density centrifugation and stained for CD3, CD4 and CD8, a FACSAria was used to sort CD4+ and CD8+ T cells. Unaffected controls provided scalp biopsies and blood samples. Library method: the immunoSEQ multiplex PCR assay. For TCR sequencing, RNA was extracted from every sample and reverse transcribed into cDNA to serve as template. First-strand cDNA was synthesized using SuperScript III with a 2:1 mix of oligo-dT and random hexamers. A synthetic immune receptor repertoire was used to measure amplification bias, and any remaining bias was corrected computationally. On the study's bioinformatics: Raw reads were preprocessed to remove errors, and CDR3 was defined by IMGT conventions from the conserved cysteine to phenylalanine. To get clonality, Shannon entropy was normalized by log2 of the number of productive unique TCRs and the result was subtracted from 1. Whether scalp clones were CD4 or CD8 was inferred by matching scalp TCRbeta sequences against CD4 and CD8 repertoires sorted from blood. This is the immuneACCESS table as TCRdb keeps it, with only in-frame sequences that have V and J called. A part of the clones is gone; compared with another copy, unresolved V genes explain less than half, and the rest is unexplained. V, J and clone size are taken as reported in that table, and D and trimming were inferred from the DNA itself. The sample yields 130,000 to 150,000 clones; approximately 60% were counted once. 36% of the sample goes to the ten largest clones.

This clonotype was obtained from a human donor in good health. In this chain, TRBV4-1 is recombined with TRBJ2-1; TRBD1 lines up with 8 middle nucleotides. What was sequenced was CD8+ T cells sorted from blood. In nucleotide form, the sequence is TGCGCCAGCAGCCAACCGGACAGGGCGACGAATGAGCAGTTCTTC. Translated, this gives CASSQPDRATNEQFF.